These 26 T cell receptor beta chains share one sample of origin, sequenced in a study of cytomegalovirus exposure and HLA in healthy donors. 60 Vbeta and 13 Jbeta primers were used in PCR. TCRdb's table, derived via immunoSEQ multiplex PCR, lists solely in-frame clones and lacks some. Among about 150,000 clones, over 70% were seen once, and the ten largest hold approximately 1.5%. Source material: PBMCs. The receptors were sampled from a woman aged 25 to 39 in good health and CMV-seropositive.

V usage is TRBV28 and J usage is TRBJ1-2; possible D gene TRBD1, 5 bases. This CDR3 contains 13 residues. Looked up from germline, CDR1 is MDHEN and CDR2 is SYDVKM. The V and J ends lost 1 base and 6 bases respectively, with 9 bases between them. CDR3 sequence (DNA): TGTGCCAGCAGTTTATTTAGGGGAAATGGCTACACCTTC. This codes for CASSLFRGNGYTF.

The table lists this clone with a few counts. The J gene is TRBJ1-4, the V gene TRBV29-1; 8 nucleotides match TRBD1. Germline CDR1 is SQVTM and CDR2 is ANQGSEA. The V segment lost 8 bases and the J segment 8 bases; nucleotides outside the gene matches: 10. This CDR3 is 13 amino acids long. In DNA form, the CDR3 reads TGCAGCTTTATCGGACAGGGCGACGAAAAACTGTTTTTT. It is translated as CSFIGQGDEKLFF.

This chain connects TRBV6-6 to TRBJ2-7; possibly TRBD2 for D (6 bases). Trimming left V 5 bases short and J 1 base short, with 18 bases between. CDR1 is MNHNY and CDR2 is SVGAGI in the germline V gene (reference sequence). This CDR3 is built from 16 residues. The DNA for the CDR3 is TGTGCCAGCAGTCATGCCTTCGCGGGGAGGTCCTACGAGCAGTACTTC. It translates to CASSHAFAGRSYEQYF.

This chain joins TRBV6-6 and TRBJ1-5; 10 positions agree with TRBD1. J lost 7 bases, V lost 6 bases, and 6 bases had no gene match. Germline values: CDR1 MNHNY, CDR2 SVGAGI (reference sequence). This CDR3 has 14 amino acids. The CDR3 DNA follows: TGTGCCAGCAGCAGGACAGGGGGTGGCCAGCCCCAGCATTTT. This sequence encodes CASSRTGGGQPQHF.

This chain links TRBV28 with TRBJ2-3; TRBD1 is a possible D gene (5 bases). Trimming stripped 1 base from V and 4 bases from J, with 12 bases between. From germline, CDR1 is MDHEN and CDR2 SYDVKM. The CDR3 covers 15 residues. The CDR3 DNA reads as TGTGCCAGCAGTTTATCTCCAGGGAAAGCAGATACGCAGTATTTT. Protein: CASSLSPGKADTQYF.

The gene calls are TRBV5-5 and TRBJ2-3; D uncertain. This CDR3 has 15 amino acids. The germline gives CDR1 SGHKS, CDR2 YYEKEE (reference sequence). Trimming shortened V by 4 bases and J by 0 bases, and 12 bases separated the two germline ends. The CDR3 sequence: CASSPGVHSTDTQYF. In DNA, the CDR3 is TGTGCCAGCAGCCCCGGAGTCCATAGCACAGATACGCAGTATTTT.

The V and J genes are TRBV7-6 and TRBJ2-2; D is ambiguous. V gave up 9 bases and J gave up 2 bases, with 4 bases separating them. CDR3 length: 11 amino acids. CDR1 SGHVS and CDR2 FNYEAQ come from the germline V gene. The CDR3 DNA reads as TGTGCCAGTACTAACACCGGGGAGCTGTTTTTT. This translates into CASTNTGELFF.

V and J are TRBV10-3 and TRBJ2-5; D gene unclear. The CDR3 covers 12 residues. The V end lost 5 bases, the J end lost 2 bases, and 6 bases lay between the germline ends. Looked up from germline, CDR1 is ENHRY and CDR2 is SYGVKD. Here the CDR3 reads CAISLTQETQYF. The CDR3 DNA reads TGTGCCATCAGTCTAACTCAAGAGACCCAGTACTTC.

J is TRBJ2-5 and V is TRBV5-5, with 7 positions matching TRBD1. Trimming removed 3 bases from V and 5 bases from J; junction bases left unmatched: 4. Germline lookup yields CDR1 SGHKS and CDR2 YYEKEE (reference sequence). This CDR3 spans 13 amino acids. CDR3 sequence reads: CASSSTGLETQYF. CDR3 bases: TGTGCCAGCAGCTCGACAGGGCTGGAGACCCAGTACTTC.

The sample holds one count of this clone. This chain uses TRBV27 with TRBJ2-1, with TRBD2 identical over 8 bases. This CDR3 is built from 14 residues. Germline-derived CDR1 and CDR2 are MNHEY and SMNVEV (reference sequence). Germline trimming cut 8 bases from V and 8 bases from J; bases unmatched to any gene: 11. CDR3 in amino acids: CASRSGTSSYEQFF. In DNA form, the CDR3 reads TGTGCCAGCCGCTCCGGGACTAGTTCCTATGAGCAGTTCTTC.

The chain uses TRBV30 and TRBJ1-4; perhaps TRBD1 as D (5 bases). Germline assignment: CDR1 GTSNPN and CDR2 SVGIG (reference sequence). Between the trimmed V and J ends, which lost 3 bases and 3 bases, there was a span of 8 bases. This CDR3 spans 13 amino acids. CDR3 nucleotides: TGTGCCTGGAGGGTCAGGGCTAATGAAAAACTGTTTTTT. It yields the protein CAWRVRANEKLFF.

The V and J genes are TRBV28 and TRBJ2-3; 7 positions match TRBD1. The germline V gene has CDR1 MDHEN and CDR2 SYDVKM. CDR3 length: 16 amino acids. Trimming cost V 5 bases and J 2 bases; bases outside gene matches: 10. The CDR3 region is CASSLGLDRSTDTQYF. CDR3 nucleotides: TGTGCCAGCAGTCTAGGGTTGGACAGGTCCACAGATACGCAGTATTTT.

CDR3 sequence reads: CAWSVGPPSGNTIYF. The DNA for the CDR3 is TGTGCCTGGAGTGTCGGTCCTCCCTCTGGAAACACCATATATTTT. This chain connects TRBV30 to TRBJ1-3, with unresolved D. Germline values: CDR1 GTSNPN, CDR2 SVGIG (reference sequence). With 0 bases removed from V and 0 bases from J, the gap between germline ends came to 9 bases. This CDR3 is 15 amino acids long.

The chain carries TRBV28 and TRBJ2-7, with 15 bases that match TRBD2. Germline trimming cut 3 bases from V and 4 bases from J; bases unmatched to any gene: 13. CDR1 and CDR2 from the germline V gene are MDHEN and SYDVKM. The CDR3 has 19 residues. CDR3: CASSFVQAGLAGGGYEQYF. CDR3 nucleotide sequence: TGTGCCAGCAGTTTCGTCCAAGCGGGACTAGCGGGAGGAGGGTACGAGCAGTACTTC.

This sequence joins TRBV10-1 and TRBJ1-2; 8 bases align to TRBD1. Germline loops: CDR1 WNHNN, CDR2 SYGVQD (reference sequence). CDR3 length: 17 amino acids. Trimming removed 6 bases from V and 4 bases from J; junction bases left unmatched: 16. CDR3 bases: TGCGCCAGCAGGCCCACCACTTCCAGGGGGCGCTTCTATGGCTACACCTTC. This encodes CASRPTTSRGRFYGYTF.

J is TRBJ2-2 and V is TRBV5-1; 10 bases fit TRBD2. The CDR3 is 16 amino acids. The trim removed 3 bases at V and 6 bases at J, leaving 8 bases unmatched. The V gene's germline CDR1 is SGHRS and CDR2 YFSETQ. This CDR3 reads CASSWQREGFAGELFF. In DNA, the CDR3 is TGCGCCAGCAGCTGGCAGCGGGAGGGCTTTGCCGGGGAGCTGTTTTTT.

This clone was seen a few times. The chain links TRBV7-9 to TRBJ2-2, with D possibly being TRBD2 (5 bases). Trimming left V 3 bases short and J 6 bases short, with 8 bases between. The CDR3 is 13 residues long. Germline CDR1 reads SEHNR; CDR2 reads FQNEAQ (reference sequence). The CDR3 sequence is CASSFKEAGELFF. The DNA of the CDR3 is TGTGCCAGCAGCTTCAAGGAGGCCGGGGAGCTGTTTTTT.

This chain uses TRBV5-4 with TRBJ2-7; TRBD2 matches 7 bases. This CDR3 is built from 14 residues. Germline CDR1 reads SGHNT; CDR2 reads YYREEE (reference sequence). V shed 4 bases and J 2 bases; nucleotides not matched to a gene: 6. CDR3 amino acids: CASSPISGAYEQYF. Here the CDR3 DNA reads TGTGCCAGCAGCCCTATCAGCGGGGCCTACGAGCAGTACTTC.

This rearrangement joins TRBV10-3 to TRBJ2-2; 7 bases are shared with TRBD1. Germline V lookup: CDR1 ENHRY, CDR2 SYGVKD. There are 20 residues in the CDR3. The V gene end was trimmed by 8 bases and the J gene end by 1 base; junction bases not matched to a gene: 22. DNA of the CDR3: TGTGCCATCTCTGGGACAGACCTTTATACAACTACTCTGAACACCGGGGAGCTGTTTTTT. Translating gives CAISGTDLYTTTLNTGELFF.

V and J are TRBV19 and TRBJ1-1, with D possibly TRBD1 on 5 matching bases. The V end was cut by 0 bases, the J end by 5 bases, with 7 bases between. Germline V gene sequence: CDR1 LNHDA, CDR2 SQIVND (reference sequence). The CDR3 runs to 13 residues. CDR3 nucleotide sequence: TGTGCCAGTAGTATAGAGCGGGGGACTGAAGCTTTCTTT. Translation: CASSIERGTEAFF.

This sequence joins TRBV2 and TRBJ2-6; D is unresolved. The CDR3 is made up of 15 amino acids. V was shortened by 8 bases and J by 0 bases, with 11 bases between the two germline ends. CDR1 and CDR2 from the germline V gene are SNHLY and FYNNEI. The CDR3 region has the DNA TGTGCCAGCTGGGCCTCAAACTCTGGGGCCAACGTCCTGACTTTC. As protein: CASWASNSGANVLTF. The variable domain in full, with the rest retrieved from reference TRBV2 and TRBJ2-6, is EPEVTQTPSHQVTQMGQEVILRCVPISNHLYFYWYRQILGQKVEFLVSFYNNEISEKSEIFDDQFSVERPDGSNFTLKIRSTKLEDSAMYFCASWASNSGANVLTFGAGSRLTVL.

A few counts support this clone. CDR3 in DNA: TGTGCCAGTGGACAGGCCGCGGCTGAGCAGTTCTTC. As protein: CASGQAAAEQFF. This chain links TRBV25-1 with TRBJ2-1; 7 positions agree with TRBD1. J was trimmed by 9 bases and V by 9 bases; bases with no gene match: 8. Germline values: CDR1 MGHDK, CDR2 SYGVNS. The CDR3 has 12 amino acids.

The chain employs TRBV28 and TRBJ2-7; TRBD2 matches 9 bases. The CDR3 has 14 amino acids. Germline CDR1 MDHEN, CDR2 SYDVKM. The V gene end was trimmed by 3 bases and the J gene end by 6 bases; junction bases not matched to a gene: 6. For the CDR3, the DNA is TGTGCCAGCAGTTTGTTTAGCGGGGGATCCGAGCAGTACTTC. It is translated as CASSLFSGGSEQYF.

This sequence joins TRBV28 and TRBJ2-3; 9 bases are a match to TRBD1. The CDR3 covers 13 residues. V lost 5 bases, J lost 8 bases, and 5 bases stayed unmatched. Germline lookup yields CDR1 MDHEN and CDR2 SYDVKM. CDR3 protein: CASSRDRDSTQYF. As DNA, the CDR3 is TGTGCCAGCAGTAGGGACAGGGATTCTACGCAGTATTTT.

As concerns this clone: Other DNA sequences within the sample encode an identical CDR3. The chain combines TRBV7-9 with TRBJ1-5; 7 bases are shared with TRBD1. The CDR3 contains 14 residues. Per germline, CDR1 SEHNR and CDR2 FQNEAQ (reference sequence). J gave up 3 bases and V 3 bases, and 2 bases lay outside the gene matches. CDR3: CASSLGQTNQPQHF. The CDR3 nucleotides are TGTGCCAGCAGCTTGGGACAGACCAATCAGCCCCAGCATTTT. The full variable domain, completed using reference TRBV7-9 and TRBJ1-5, is DTGVSQNPRHKITKRGQNVTFRCDPISEHNRLYWYRQTLGQGPEFLTYFQNEAQLEKSRLLSDRFSAERPKGSFSTLEIQRTEQGDSAMYLCASSLGQTNQPQHFGDGTRLSIL.

The gene calls are TRBV11-2 and TRBJ2-3, with TRBD1 matching over 9 bases. J gave up 10 bases and V 2 bases, and 13 bases lay outside the gene matches. The CDR3 extends over 16 amino acids. The germline V gene encodes CDR1 SGHAT and CDR2 FQNNGV. CDR3 nucleotides: TGTGCCAGCAGCTTAAGGGGACAGGGTTTGGGATTGGCGCAGTATTTT. Residues: CASSLRGQGLGLAQYF.